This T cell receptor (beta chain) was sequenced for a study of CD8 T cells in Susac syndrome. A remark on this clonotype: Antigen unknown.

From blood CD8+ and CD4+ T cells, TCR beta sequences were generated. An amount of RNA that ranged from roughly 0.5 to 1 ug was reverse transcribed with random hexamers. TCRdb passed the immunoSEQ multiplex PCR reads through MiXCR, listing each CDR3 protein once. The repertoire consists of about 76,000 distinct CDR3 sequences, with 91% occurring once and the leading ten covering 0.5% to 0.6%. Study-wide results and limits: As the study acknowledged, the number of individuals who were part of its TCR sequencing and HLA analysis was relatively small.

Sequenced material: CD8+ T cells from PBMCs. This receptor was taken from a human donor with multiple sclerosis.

As DNA, the CDR3 is TGCAGTGCTAGAGTGACAGGGAGCTCCTACAATGAGCAGTTCTTC. It encodes CSARVTGSSYNEQFF. This chain connects TRBV20-1 to TRBJ2-1; 7 bases are a match to TRBD1. V trimming: 1 base; J trimming: 0 bases; junction bases outside the gene matches: 3. The CDR3 length is 15 residues. Germline V gene data show CDR1 as DFQATT and CDR2 as SNEGSKA (reference sequence).